Only one count was recorded for the clone carrying this TCR beta chain. Its target is unknown. The data derive from a study of OX40 agonist ivuxolimab in advanced cancers. Overall study results and limits: The study observed clonal expansion of CD4+ and CD8+ blood T cells by week 6 at 0.1 to 3.0 mg/kg.

This CDR3 contains 15 residues. CDR1 is SGDLS, CDR2 YYNGEE, per germline. With 3 bases removed from V and 2 bases from J, the gap between germline ends came to 15 bases. The table came from immunoSEQ multiplex PCR; TCRdb's copy has only in-frame clones and leaves some out. The data contain roughly 20,000 clones, roughly 74% of them singletons. This sequence originates from an adult with an advanced solid tumor such as melanoma, head and neck, liver or kidney cancer. V gene TRBV9 combines with J gene TRBJ2-7; the D gene is possibly TRBD2 (7 bases). Material: CD4+ or CD8+ T cells sorted from blood, obtained in a trial of the OX40 agonist ivuxolimab. CDR3 nucleotide sequence: TGTGCCAGCAGCGGAGGGGGAGGGCCCCCCTACGAGCAGTACTTC. It yields the protein CASSGGGGPPYEQYF.